This T cell receptor (beta chain) was identified in a study of cytomegalovirus exposure and HLA in healthy donors. Study context: Samples from HLA-typed donors yielded 65 million to 85 million unique TCRs in an early data release.

PCR amplification relied on 60 Vbeta primers (plus 13 Jbeta primers). The method was immunoSEQ multiplex PCR; TCRdb's version includes in-frame clones alone and lacks a portion of them. The sample includes just over 95,000 clones, just under 80% seen only once; the top ten take about 4%. This clone has a single count. This CDR3 has 16 amino acids. Germline CDR1 KGHSH, CDR2 LQKENI. The V and J ends lost 6 bases and 0 bases respectively, with 15 bases between them. The chain recombines TRBV18 with TRBJ1-5; no firm D call. Specimen: PBMCs. The sequence came from a woman in her thirties or forties in good health and CMV-seropositive. CDR3 in DNA: TGTGCCAGCTCCCGGGAGGGATCCGATAGCAATCAGCCCCAGCATTTT. Translating it yields CASSREGSDSNQPQHF.